Below, 7 T cell receptor beta chains from the same sample are listed, as sequenced in a study of CD8+CD57+ T cells in acquired aplastic anemia. Genomic DNA templated the TCR beta VDJ and CDR3 profiling. TCRdb independently ran MiXCR on the reads; one entry per CDR3 protein. The sample contains about 160,000 distinct CDR3 sequences, approximately 40% of which appear only once. Sequencing was carried out using sorted CD4+, CD8+, or CD8+CD57+ T cells (not recorded which) from PBMCs. The receptors originated from a human donor in good health.

This clonotype was observed at least ten times. V and J are TRBV6-1 and TRBJ1-6, with a weak D call TRBD1 (5 bases). Deletions cut 6 bases from V and 6 bases from J, with 15 bases between. The germline CDR1 and CDR2 sequences are MNHNS and SASEGT. This CDR3 has 15 residues. CDR3 in amino acids: CASRPDQGLNSPLHF. The CDR3 nucleotides read TGTGCCAGCAGACCTGACCAGGGACTTAATTCACCCCTCCACTTT.

A remark on this clonotype: This may be a read error: a much more frequent sequence differs by one nucleotide. The rearrangement joins TRBV20-1 to TRBJ1-5; D is unclear. Per germline, CDR1 DFQATT and CDR2 SNEGSKA (reference sequence). Between the trimmed V and J ends, which lost 0 bases and 7 bases, there was a span of 16 bases. The CDR3 consists of 15 residues. Written as DNA, the CDR3 is TGCAGTGCTAGAGATGTCGAGGCCCGAAAGCAGCCCCAGCATTTT. Its translation: CSARDVEARKQPQHF.

The rearrangement joins TRBV29-1 to TRBJ2-7, with 9 positions matching TRBD1. V lost 4 bases to trimming and J lost 3 bases; unmatched junction nucleotides: 7. This CDR3 has 14 amino acids. CDR1 and CDR2 (germline): SQVTM, ANQGSEA. The chain's CDR3 is CSVGGTGYFYEQYF. The CDR3 DNA follows: TGCAGCGTTGGAGGGACAGGGTATTTCTACGAGCAGTACTTC.

This clonotype occurred many times. This chain uses TRBV19 with TRBJ1-1; a possible D gene is TRBD1 (5 bases). V lost 7 bases, J lost 0 bases, and 12 bases lay in between. This CDR3 region has 14 residues. Looked up from germline, CDR1 is LNHDA and CDR2 is SQIVND (reference sequence). CDR3 residues: CASISGHLNTEAFF. The CDR3, as DNA: TGTGCCAGTATCTCCGGACACCTGAACACTGAAGCTTTCTTT.

Of note for this clonotype: This clone may be a read error of a much larger clone one base away. This chain uses TRBV27 with TRBJ1-6; D not certain. The V and J ends lost 3 bases and 10 bases respectively, with 13 bases between them. This CDR3 comprises 14 residues. Per germline, CDR1 MNHEY and CDR2 SMNVEV (reference sequence). CDR3 sequence: CASSFAWAGSPLHF. For the CDR3, the DNA is TGTGCCAGCAGTTTCGCCTGGGCGGGATCACCCCTCCACTTT.

This clonotype was detected ten times or more. The chain joins TRBV19 to TRBJ1-2; D gene unclear. Looked up from germline, CDR1 is LNHDA and CDR2 is SQIVND (reference sequence). This CDR3 spans 12 amino acids. With 6 bases removed from V and 0 bases from J, the gap between germline ends came to 5 bases. CDR3 amino acids: CASRMANYGYTF. CDR3 sequence (DNA): TGTGCCAGTAGGATGGCTAACTATGGCTACACCTTC.

The chain links TRBV15 to TRBJ1-2, with 7 nucleotides matching TRBD1. This CDR3 has 16 residues. Germline assignment: CDR1 LNHNV and CDR2 YYDKDF (reference sequence). V lost 4 bases, J lost 4 bases, and 12 bases stayed unmatched. In DNA, the CDR3 is TGTGCCACCAGCACCCCGGGACAGCTCAACCCCTATGGCTACACCTTC. Translated, it gives CATSTPGQLNPYGYTF.